Presented here are 23 T cell receptor beta chains from one specimen sequenced in a study of identical twins' blood T cells. TCRdb reanalysed the 5' RACE reads using MiXCR and keeps one entry per CDR3 protein. Of hundreds of thousands of distinct CDR3 sequences listed, over 25% are singletons. Specimen: PBMCs. Receptor source: a woman aged 18-55 years in good health.

This clonotype was detected many times. V and J are TRBV29-1 and TRBJ1-2, with a tentative D call TRBD1 (5 bases). Germline V gives CDR1 SQVTM, CDR2 ANQGSEA. The CDR3 spans 14 residues. The V gene lost 0 bases and the J gene lost 2 bases, with 10 bases spanning the gap. Here the CDR3 reads CSVEDRDVNYGYTF. As DNA, the CDR3 is TGCAGCGTTGAAGACCGGGACGTAAACTATGGCTACACCTTC.

This clonotype was counted between two and nine times. V usage is TRBV20-1 and J usage is TRBJ2-7, with TRBD2 as a possible D gene (6 bases). CDR1 is DFQATT and CDR2 is SNEGSKA in the germline V gene (reference sequence). V gave up 4 bases and J gave up 2 bases, with 12 bases separating them. The CDR3 is made up of 13 amino acids. The CDR3 DNA reads as TGCAGTGCTAATTACGGGAGACCCTACGAGCAGTACTTC. It specifies CSANYGRPYEQYF.

This sequence joins TRBV7-3 and TRBJ1-1; the D is unclear. V lost 5 bases to trimming and J lost 5 bases, with 9 bases between them. Germline CDR1 and CDR2: SGHTA and FQGTGA. This CDR3 spans 12 amino acids. CDR3 sequence: CASSSPNTEAFF. Written as DNA, the CDR3 is TGTGCCAGCAGCAGTCCCAATACTGAAGCTTTCTTT.

The V and J genes are TRBV10-3 and TRBJ1-5; no firm D call. The CDR3 loop spans 15 amino acids. Per the germline V gene, CDR1 is ENHRY and CDR2 is SYGVKD. The V and J ends lost 8 bases and 1 base respectively, with 15 bases between them. CDR3 sequence (DNA): TGTGCCATCTCTCAAACCAGAGAAAGCAATCAGCCCCAGCATTTT. This sequence encodes CAISQTRESNQPQHF.

The chain carries TRBV9 and TRBJ2-1; D is unresolved. Trimming cost V 1 base and J 0 bases, with 8 bases left between them. This CDR3 comprises 15 residues. Germline V gene data show CDR1 as SGDLS and CDR2 as YYNGEE. CDR3: CASSVSPSSYNEQFF. CDR3 DNA sequence: TGTGCCAGCAGCGTATCCCCGAGCTCCTACAATGAGCAGTTCTTC.

On this clonotype itself: The junction differs from germline at one of its ends, possibly a read error. The chain uses TRBV6-1 and TRBJ2-1; a possible D gene is TRBD2 (6 bases). This CDR3 has 13 amino acids. Germline V gene data show CDR1 as MNHNS and CDR2 as SASEGT. Written as DNA, the CDR3 is TGTGCCGGCAGTGGGACTGTAAACAATGAGCAGTTCTTC. This sequence encodes CAGSGTVNNEQFF.

The CDR3 loop reads CASSQGLSPYNSYEQYF. The CDR3, as DNA: TGTGCCAGCAGCCAGGGGCTCTCACCTTATAACTCCTACGAGCAGTACTTC. The chain combines TRBV2 with TRBJ2-7; D is perhaps TRBD1 (6 bases). The CDR3 is 17 amino acids. Germline lookup yields CDR1 SNHLY and CDR2 FYNNEI. V gave up 6 bases and J gave up 0 bases, with 21 bases separating them.

Worth noting for this clonotype: A much larger clone is a single base away; this may be a read error. The CDR3: CTSSLHLDTQYF. CDR3 in DNA: TGCACCAGCAGCCTCCACTTAGATACGCAGTATTTT. This sequence joins TRBV5-1 and TRBJ2-3; D remains ambiguous. CDR3 length: 12 amino acids. CDR1 is SGHRS and CDR2 is YFSETQ in the germline V gene.

This clonotype was counted many times. The V call is TRBV4-3, the J call TRBJ1-5; 8 nucleotides agree with TRBD1. Germline V lookup: CDR1 LGHNA, CDR2 YSLEER. The CDR3 covers 15 residues. The V segment lost 4 bases and the J segment 3 bases; nucleotides outside the gene matches: 5. Here the CDR3 reads CASSPTGENNQPQHF. CDR3 nucleotides: TGCGCCAGCAGCCCGACAGGGGAAAACAATCAGCCCCAGCATTTT.

The gene calls are TRBV12-5 and TRBJ2-1, with 11 nucleotides matching TRBD2. Germline CDR1 LGHNT, CDR2 FRNRAP. The CDR3 is made up of 15 amino acids. J was trimmed by 4 bases and V by 5 bases; bases with no gene match: 4. CDR3 in amino acids: CASGPRLAGYNEQFF. CDR3 coding DNA: TGTGCTAGTGGTCCCAGACTAGCGGGGTACAATGAGCAGTTCTTC.

This clonotype appeared many times. J is TRBJ1-3 and V is TRBV28; 7 bases align to TRBD1. Looked up from germline, CDR1 is MDHEN and CDR2 is SYDVKM. Trimming removed 6 bases from V and 5 bases from J; junction bases left unmatched: 4. CDR3 length: 13 amino acids. The CDR3 region has the DNA TGTGCCAGCAGGAAAGGGGGCAGAAACACCATATATTTT. This encodes CASRKGGRNTIYF.

The J gene is TRBJ2-2, the V gene TRBV18; D remains ambiguous. The V end was cut by 0 bases, the J end by 0 bases, with 8 bases between. Germline CDR1 is KGHSH and CDR2 is LQKENI. CDR3 length: 16 amino acids. The chain's CDR3 is CASSPPAGSNTGELFF. In DNA form, the CDR3 reads TGTGCCAGCTCACCACCAGCAGGATCGAACACCGGGGAGCTGTTTTTT.

V usage is TRBV6-6 and J usage is TRBJ1-5; D not resolved. CDR3 length equals 13 residues. V gave up 2 bases and J gave up 7 bases, with 9 bases separating them. Germline V gene data show CDR1 as MNHNY and CDR2 as SVGAGI (reference sequence). CDR3 bases: TGTGCCAGCAGTTACGAAGGCCCCCAGCCCCAGCATTTT. It encodes CASSYEGPQPQHF.

This clonotype has more than one count but fewer than ten. The chain recombines TRBV6-4 with TRBJ2-1, with no clear D. This CDR3 comprises 17 residues. Trimming took 0 bases from V and 3 from J, leaving 15 bases between them. Germline V gene sequence: CDR1 MRHNA, CDR2 SNTAGT. CDR3 sequence reads: CASSDSFGILGYNEQFF. For the CDR3, the DNA is TGTGCCAGCAGTGACTCGTTCGGCATCTTAGGCTACAATGAGCAGTTCTTC.

The V gene is TRBV20-1, the J gene TRBJ2-7; 7 nucleotides match TRBD1. CDR3 length equals 13 residues. The germline CDR1 and CDR2 sequences are DFQATT and SNEGSKA (reference sequence). With V trimmed by 5 bases and J by 0 bases, 4 bases remained unmatched. CDR3 residues: CSAWDRASYEQYF. CDR3 nucleotide sequence: TGCAGTGCTTGGGACAGAGCCTCCTACGAGCAGTACTTC.

CDR3 amino acids: CASSPEGPQNTEAFF. The CDR3 DNA reads TGCGCCAGCAGCCCGGAGGGACCTCAGAACACTGAAGCTTTCTTT. The chain recombines TRBV5-1 with TRBJ1-1, with D possibly TRBD1 on 5 matching bases. This CDR3 region has 15 residues. Germline V gene data show CDR1 as SGHRS and CDR2 as YFSETQ. V dropped 4 bases and J dropped 1 base, with 14 bases sitting between them.

V gene TRBV4-3 combines with J gene TRBJ2-1; no reliable D call. The V end lost 0 bases, the J end lost 2 bases, and 8 bases lay between the germline ends. This CDR3 comprises 15 residues. Germline V lookup: CDR1 LGHNA, CDR2 YSLEER. CDR3 nucleotide sequence: TGCGCCAGCAGCCAAGAAGATGGGGCCTACAATGAGCAGTTCTTC. Protein sequence: CASSQEDGAYNEQFF.

This clonotype was seen more than once but under ten times. The rearrangement joins TRBV6-5 to TRBJ2-1; 7 nucleotides line up with TRBD2. Germline V gene lookup returns CDR1 MNHEY and CDR2 SVGAGI. The length of the CDR3 is 14 residues. J lost 4 bases, V lost 7 bases, and 7 bases had no gene match. This CDR3 is CASKRDFGYNEQFF. CDR3 sequence (DNA): TGTGCCAGCAAGCGGGATTTCGGGTACAATGAGCAGTTCTTC.

The rearrangement links TRBV19 to TRBJ1-1; tentative D call: TRBD1 (5 bases). The length of the CDR3 is 15 residues. Germline CDR1 and CDR2: LNHDA and SQIVND (reference sequence). Trimming removed 5 bases from V and 0 bases from J, with 13 bases in between. The CDR3 DNA is TGTGCCAGTAGTGGGCAGGACACAATGAACACTGAAGCTTTCTTT. This gives the protein CASSGQDTMNTEAFF.

This clonotype came up once. The genes are TRBV7-2 and TRBJ2-3; D call uncertain. V was trimmed by 5 bases and J by 7 bases, leaving 13 bases between them. Germline CDR1 reads SGHTA; CDR2 reads FQGNSA. The CDR3 consists of 13 residues. The DNA for the CDR3 is TGTGCCAGCAGCCCGATAGGGCTATATACGCAGTATTTT. Its translation is CASSPIGLYTQYF. Combining the CDR3 with reference TRBV7-2 and TRBJ2-3 gives the whole variable domain GAGVSQSPSNKVTEKGKDVELRCDPISGHTALYWYRQSLGQGLEFLIYFQGNSAPDKSGLPSDRFSAERTGGSVSTLTIQRTQQEDSAVYLCASSPIGLYTQYFGPGTRLTVL.

This clonotype was observed a few times. V gene TRBV6-5 combines with J gene TRBJ1-1; D unresolved. Germline CDR1 MNHEY, CDR2 SVGAGI. Trimming cost V 0 bases and J 5 bases, with 10 bases left between them. This CDR3 contains 14 residues. In nucleotides, the CDR3 is TGTGCCAGCAGTTACTCCGACTTGGGTACTGAAGCTTTCTTT. This encodes CASSYSDLGTEAFF.

This chain links TRBV11-2 with TRBJ2-7; D not certain. The V end was cut by 3 bases, the J end by 3 bases, with 9 bases between. This CDR3 has 13 residues. Germline V gene data show CDR1 as SGHAT and CDR2 as FQNNGV. CDR3 nucleotides: TGTGCCAGCAGCTTCCAGACTGACTACGAGCAGTACTTC. Residues: CASSFQTDYEQYF. Looking up the rest from reference TRBV11-2 and TRBJ2-7 gives the full variable domain: EAGVAQSPRYKIIEKRQSVAFWCNPISGHATLYWYQQILGQGPKLLIQFQNNGVVDDSQLPKDRFSAERLKGVDSTLKIQPAKLEDSAVYLCASSFQTDYEQYFGPGTRLTVT.

This clonotype has a handful of counts. V and J are TRBV7-9 and TRBJ2-1; 10 nucleotides line up with TRBD2. Trimming cost V 4 bases and J 6 bases; bases outside gene matches: 3. This CDR3 comprises 14 residues. Germline-derived CDR1 and CDR2 are SEHNR and FQNEAQ (reference sequence). CDR3 sequence: CASSSGLAINEQFF. The CDR3 DNA sequence: TGTGCCAGCAGCTCGGGACTAGCGATCAATGAGCAGTTCTTC.